This paragraph covers one TCR beta chain sequence. What it binds is unknown. Some clones are missing from TCRdb's copy, which holds only in-frame ones; the method was immunoSEQ multiplex PCR. This sample has about 130,000 clones; 80% to 95% occur once, and the top ten carry more than 2.5%. This specimen comes from a study of T cell responses to AZD1222 COVID-19 vaccine. Study-level points and caveats: The donors showed a predominance of white British ancestry and of females, with possible underestimation of clonal diversity. Spike was spanned by vaccine-associated CD4 TCRs, which were dominant at 160-218 and 743-854.

Sequences were derived from peripheral blood, sampled on day 0 of AZD1222 vaccination. The receptor comes from an adult in good health.

The DNA for the CDR3 is TGTGCCAGCAGCTTAGGACGTGCAGATACGCAGTATTTT. Its translation is CASSLGRADTQYF. The chain combines TRBV7-2 with TRBJ2-3; D is uncertain. CDR1 and CDR2 (germline): SGHTA, FQGNSA. CDR3 length: 13 amino acids. V gave up 1 base and J gave up 4 bases, with 6 bases separating them.